This entry features one T cell receptor (beta chain) sequence. Its antigen remains unknown. TCRdb independently ran MiXCR on the reads; one entry per CDR3 protein. The table shows approximately 730,000 distinct CDR3 sequences, with roughly 36% occurring only once. In germline, CDR1 is MGHRA, CDR2 YSYEKL. V dropped 4 bases and J dropped 0; count of bases not matched to a gene: 4. The CDR3 runs 16 residues. The data belong to a study of T cell repertoires in cytomegalovirus infection. This rearrangement joins TRBV4-1 to TRBJ2-2; 8 nucleotides agree with TRBD1. The sequencing used cultured PBMCs, collected from culture after CMV antigen stimulation. The sequence was collected from a human donor in good health (CMV status not recorded). Some clones in this sample may be carry-over from other donors' samples. CDR3 loop: CASSPGTGPNTGELFF. The CDR3, as DNA: TGCGCCAGCAGCCCGGGGACAGGACCGAACACCGGGGAGCTGTTTTTT.